This TCR beta chain was documented in a study of T-cell memory formation after mild COVID-19. Study details: Most TCR clusters belonged to a single donor.

A note on this clonotype: Its antigen is unidentified.

A 5'RACE reaction primed in the constant segment made cDNA libraries of TCR alpha and TCR beta, and these carried sample barcodes and UMIs. TCRdb analysed the 5' RACE reads with MiXCR anew, one entry per CDR3 protein. The sample includes roughly 200,000 distinct CDR3 sequences, around 15% seen only once; the top ten take around 2%. In germline, CDR1 is LGHDT, CDR2 YNNKEL (reference sequence). Trimming removed 6 bases from V and 1 base from J; junction bases left unmatched: 6. The CDR3 sequence is 15 residues long. Notes on the study in general: There were some responding clones in pre-infection memory, which suggested that cross-reactive memory had joined. Day 15 to 85 contractors were CD4/CD8 balanced; later expanders leaned CD4+.

This receptor was taken from an adult woman who had mild COVID-19 (a few samples of this study predate the infection). Cell type and time point are not known. The chain joins TRBV3-1 to TRBJ1-1; TRBD1 matches at 9 bases. The sample consisted of PBMCs or a T cell subset sorted from them (not recorded which). CDR3 residues: CASRDRGGRNTEAFF. CDR3 bases: TGTGCCAGCAGGGACAGGGGAGGGAGGAACACTGAAGCTTTCTTT.